This T cell receptor beta chain was sequenced for a study of cytomegalovirus exposure and HLA in healthy donors. Study findings and constraints: Apart from CMV serostatus, no immune exposure information was available. A later look showed TCR association rates differing by HLA locus, highest for DRB1 and lowest for HLA-C. Some V segments, TRBV6-2 and TRBV6-3 among them, were indistinguishable and were therefore excluded.

Primers: 60 Vbeta forward and 13 Jbeta reverse. Sequencing used immunoSEQ multiplex PCR; TCRdb keeps in-frame clones, though not all of them. The table records under 200,000 clones, about 80% of them present only once. The CDR3 sequence is 19 residues long. V lost 5 bases to trimming and J lost 0 bases, with 22 bases between them. The V gene's germline CDR1 is SGHNT and CDR2 YENEEA. Of note for this clone: The antigen remains unidentified.

Sequencing input: PBMCs. The chain links TRBV11-3 to TRBJ1-4; a possible D gene is TRBD1 (5 bases). This TCR was sampled from a woman aged 25 to 39 in good health and CMV-seropositive. DNA for the CDR3: TGTGCCAGCAGCCCCTCAGGAAGGTTTAGGGGCGCAACTAATGAAAAACTGTTTTTT. Translating it yields CASSPSGRFRGATNEKLFF.